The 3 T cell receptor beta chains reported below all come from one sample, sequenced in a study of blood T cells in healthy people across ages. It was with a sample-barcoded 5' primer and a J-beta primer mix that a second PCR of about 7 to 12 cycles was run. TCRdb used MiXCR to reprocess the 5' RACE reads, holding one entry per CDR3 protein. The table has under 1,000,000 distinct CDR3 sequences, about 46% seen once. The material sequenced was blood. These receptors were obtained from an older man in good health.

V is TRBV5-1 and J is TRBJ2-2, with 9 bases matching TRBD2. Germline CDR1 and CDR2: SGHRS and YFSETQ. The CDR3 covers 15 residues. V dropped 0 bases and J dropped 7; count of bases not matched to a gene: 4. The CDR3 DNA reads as TGCGCCAGCAGCTTGGCAGCGGGAGGAATCGGGGAGCTGTTTTTT. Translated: CASSLAAGGIGELFF.

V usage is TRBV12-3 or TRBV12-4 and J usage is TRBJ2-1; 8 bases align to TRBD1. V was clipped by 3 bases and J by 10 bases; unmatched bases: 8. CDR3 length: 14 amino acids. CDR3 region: CASSFRGTGCEQFF. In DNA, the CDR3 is TGTGCCAGCAGTTTCCGGGGGACAGGCTGCGAGCAGTTCTTC.

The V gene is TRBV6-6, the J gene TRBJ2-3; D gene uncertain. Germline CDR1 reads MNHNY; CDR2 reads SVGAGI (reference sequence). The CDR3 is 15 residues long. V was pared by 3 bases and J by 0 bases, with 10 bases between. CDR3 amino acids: CASSYGKTSTDTQYF. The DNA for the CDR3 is TGTGCCAGCAGTTATGGGAAGACTAGCACAGATACGCAGTATTTT.